This T cell receptor (beta chain) was recovered during a study of blood T cell repertoires in COVID-19. Participant reports of clinical history set cohort assignment. The CDR3 length is 14 residues. Per the germline V gene, CDR1 is SGHRS and CDR2 is YFSETQ. Trimming pared 3 bases from V and 6 bases from J, leaving 15 bases between. Original handling: From reference gene primer amplification, estimates of nucleated cell counts were derived. Clones were sequenced by immunoSEQ multiplex PCR, and TCRdb holds only the in-frame ones, with some missing. That table furnishes V, J and clone size, whereas the DNA furnished D and trimming. The sample carries about 160,000 clones, 70% to 90% recorded once.

The source material was PBMCs or T cells enriched from blood (not recorded which). This clonotype was obtained from a man aged 35-49 years who had recovered from COVID-19. The chain recombines TRBV5-1 with TRBJ1-2, with D possibly TRBD1 on 5 matching bases. The CDR3 nucleotides read TGCGCCAGCAGCTCCCTTGGGGGGACTGATGGCTACACCTTC. Protein product: CASSSLGGTDGYTF.